This paragraph reports one TCR beta chain. Its antigen is unidentified. Per the original data handling: Filtering of immunoSEQ junctional sequences could not match full-length read filtering. Only in-frame clones appear in the TCRdb table, and some are missing; sequencing was by immunoSEQ multiplex PCR. D and trimming were read from the DNA, whereas the V and J calls and clone size are those reported in that table. The profile covers 2,100,000 or so clones, with about 94% appearing a single time and around 0.13% taken by the ten largest. The CDR3 loop spans 17 amino acids. With 2 bases clipped from V and 2 bases from J, the junction kept 2 bases outside the gene matches. Per germline, CDR1 SEHNR and CDR2 FQNEAQ (reference sequence). The sample is drawn from a study of shared clonotypes between healthy human individuals. About the research overall: A few men and a couple of women, aged 18 to 49, were donors.

Points from the study as a whole: Rarefaction analysis demonstrated incomplete sorted-subset sequencing notwithstanding large depth.

V usage is TRBV7-9 and J usage is TRBJ2-2; 13 nucleotides match TRBD2. The source material was naive CD4+ T cells sorted from blood. Subset here: CD45RA+ positively selected. The clonotype was recovered from a man younger than 35 in good health. CDR3 region: CASSLRTSGGNTGELFF. CDR3 sequence (DNA): TGTGCCAGCAGCTTAAGGACTAGCGGGGGTAACACCGGGGAGCTGTTTTTT. Together with reference TRBV7-9 and TRBJ2-2, the CDR3 gives the full variable domain: DTGVSQNPRHKITKRGQNVTFRCDPISEHNRLYWYRQTLGQGPEFLTYFQNEAQLEKSRLLSDRFSAERPKGSFSTLEIQRTEQGDSAMYLCASSLRTSGGNTGELFFGEGSRLTVL.